This T cell receptor (beta chain) derives from a study of cytomegalovirus exposure and HLA in healthy donors. Germline V lookup: CDR1 SGHTA, CDR2 FQGNSA. The CDR3 has 13 residues. The V gene lost 5 bases and the J gene lost 7 bases, with 12 bases spanning the gap. Study-level results: On later analysis, the bulk of CMV-associated TCR beta chains appeared to be HLA-restricted.

This clone was seen a few times. Its antigen is unidentified. Researchers ran the PCR with 60 Vbeta and 13 Jbeta primers. Measured with immunoSEQ multiplex PCR; TCRdb has only the in-frame clones, and not every one. Of 200,000 to 250,000 clones listed, 70% to 90% are singletons. The chain combines TRBV7-2 with TRBJ1-5; no clear D gene. This receptor was identified in a human donor in good health. Sequencing was carried out using PBMCs. In DNA, the CDR3 is TGTGCCAGCAGCCCCCGGTCGGGGCAGCCCCAGCATTTT. This encodes CASSPRSGQPQHF.